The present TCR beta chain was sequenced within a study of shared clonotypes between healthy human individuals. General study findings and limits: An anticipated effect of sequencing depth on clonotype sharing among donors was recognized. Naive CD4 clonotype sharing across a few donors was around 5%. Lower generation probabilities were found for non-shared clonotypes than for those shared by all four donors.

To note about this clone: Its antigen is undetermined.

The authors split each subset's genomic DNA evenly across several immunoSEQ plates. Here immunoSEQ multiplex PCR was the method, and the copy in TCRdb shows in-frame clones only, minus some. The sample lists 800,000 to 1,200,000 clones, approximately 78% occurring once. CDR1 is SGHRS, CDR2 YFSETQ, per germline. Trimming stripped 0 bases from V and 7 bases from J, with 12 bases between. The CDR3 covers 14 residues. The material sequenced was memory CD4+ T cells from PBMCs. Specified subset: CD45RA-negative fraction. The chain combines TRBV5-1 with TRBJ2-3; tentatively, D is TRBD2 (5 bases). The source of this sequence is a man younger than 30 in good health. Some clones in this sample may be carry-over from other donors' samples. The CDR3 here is CASSLGPPGNTQYF. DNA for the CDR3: TGCGCCAGCAGCTTGGGACCCCCGGGAAATACGCAGTATTTT.